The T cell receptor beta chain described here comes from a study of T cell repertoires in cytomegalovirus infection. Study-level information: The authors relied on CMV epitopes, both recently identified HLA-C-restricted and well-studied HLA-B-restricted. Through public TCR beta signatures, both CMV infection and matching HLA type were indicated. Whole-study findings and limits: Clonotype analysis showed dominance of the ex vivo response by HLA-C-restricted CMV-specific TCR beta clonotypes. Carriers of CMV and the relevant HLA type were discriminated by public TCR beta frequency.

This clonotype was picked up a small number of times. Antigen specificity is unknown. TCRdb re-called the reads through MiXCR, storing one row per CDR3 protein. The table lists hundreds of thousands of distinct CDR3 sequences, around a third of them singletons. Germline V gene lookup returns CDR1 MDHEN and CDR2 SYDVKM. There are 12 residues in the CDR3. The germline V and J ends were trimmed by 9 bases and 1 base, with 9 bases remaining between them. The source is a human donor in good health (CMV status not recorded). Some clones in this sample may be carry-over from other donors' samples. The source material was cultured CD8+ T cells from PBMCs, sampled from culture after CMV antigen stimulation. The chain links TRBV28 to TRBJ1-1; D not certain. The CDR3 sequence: CASVRANTEAFF. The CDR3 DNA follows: TGTGCCAGTGTTAGGGCGAACACTGAAGCTTTCTTT.